These T cell receptor beta chains were read from a single sample in a study of blood T cell repertoires in COVID-19. Method: immunoSEQ multiplex PCR; TCRdb's copy keeps in-frame clones and lacks some. The sample has roughly 80,000 clones, about nine tenths seen once; the top ten hold approximately 1.8%. Sequences were obtained from peripheral blood. The receptor set was obtained from a woman aged 55-69 years with acute or convalescent COVID-19. CDR3s include the opening cysteine and the closing phenylalanine or tryptophan. D genes are given only for firm matches. Clone size is shown for a subset of rows, as once, few, many or a class of expanded clone.

size,V,D,J,DNA,CDR3
.,TRBV3-1/TRBV3-2,.,TRBJ2-7,TGTGCCAGCAGCCCTCAGGGACAAGAGCAGTACTTC,CASSPQGQEQYF
.,TRBV27,.,TRBJ1-5,TGTGCCAGCAGCGACAGTCTGCAGAATCAGCCCCAGCATTTT,CASSDSLQNQPQHF
.,TRBV19,TRBD2,TRBJ2-1,TGTGCCAGTAGTGAAATAGCGGGAGCATACTACAATGAGCAGTTCTTC,CASSEIAGAYYNEQFF
.,TRBV7-9,.,TRBJ1-5,TGTGCCAGCAGCTCGGCGCAGGGCCCTAATCAGCCCCAGCATTTT,CASSSAQGPNQPQHF
.,TRBV5-1,.,TRBJ2-7,TGCGCCAGCAGCTTTGGGGGGACTGCCTACGAGCAGTACTTC,CASSFGGTAYEQYF
few,TRBV5-1,.,TRBJ1-1,TGCGCCAGCACTACAAGGGGGAATTTTGGGACCACTGAAGCTTTCTTT,CASTTRGNFGTTEAFF
few,TRBV7-2,TRBD1,TRBJ1-2,TGTGCCAGCAGCTTATCTAGGGACAGTCCCTATGGCTACACCTTC,CASSLSRDSPYGYTF
.,TRBV19,.,TRBJ1-4,TGTGCCAGCGTCGGACTGGAAGGGGAAAAACTGTTTTTT,CASVGLEGEKLFF
.,TRBV9,.,TRBJ2-2,TGTGCCAGCAGCGTAGGGGCGGGGACCGGGGAGCTGTTTTTT,CASSVGAGTGELFF
.,TRBV28,TRBD1,TRBJ1-1,TGTGCCAGCAACCGACAGGGGGTGGGAACTGAAGCTTTCTTT,CASNRQGVGTEAFF
.,TRBV6-5,TRBD2,TRBJ2-1,TGTGCCAGCAGTTACTCGGAGGGACTAGTCCACAATGAGCAGTTCTTC,CASSYSEGLVHNEQFF
.,TRBV7-2,.,TRBJ1-5,TGTGCCAGCAGCTCCTTAGTCTTCGGGCAGCCCCAGCATTTT,CASSSLVFGQPQHF
.,TRBV5-5,.,TRBJ1-5,TGTGCCAGCAGCTTGGCCGGGGGGGAGAGAGAGCCCCAGCATTTT,CASSLAGGEREPQHF
.,TRBV7-2,.,TRBJ2-7,TGTGCCAGCAGCTACCACAACAGGGACACCTACGAGCAGTACTTC,CASSYHNRDTYEQYF
.,TRBV7-3,.,TRBJ2-2,TGTGCCAGCAGCTCGGTCTCCGGGGAGCTGTTTTTT,CASSSVSGELFF
.,TRBV4-1,.,TRBJ2-7,TGCGCCAGCAGCCAAGATCCCGGAGCCTACGAGCAGTACTTC,CASSQDPGAYEQYF
.,TRBV7-2,TRBD1,TRBJ1-2,TGTGCCAGCAGCTTAGCGCACGGGACAGGGGACTATGGCTACACCTTC,CASSLAHGTGDYGYTF
.,TRBV19,.,TRBJ2-2,TGTGCCAGTAGTACCCTACAGCAGAACACCGGGGAGCTGTTTTTT,CASSTLQQNTGELFF
once,TRBV7-6,.,TRBJ2-2,TGTGCCAGCAGCCCCCCGGCCGGGGGTGACGGGGAGCTGTTTTTT,CASSPPAGGDGELFF
once,TRBV7-3,.,TRBJ2-2,TGTGCCAGCAGCTTAACGTCGACCGGGGAGCTGTTTTTT,CASSLTSTGELFF
.,TRBV7-3,TRBD1,TRBJ1-2,TGTGCCAGCAGCTTAACTACGGGGACAGAGGGCTACACCTTC,CASSLTTGTEGYTF
.,TRBV29-1,TRBD1,TRBJ1-2,TGCAGCGTAGAGGACAGGGAAAGCTACACCTTC,CSVEDRESYTF
.,TRBV4-2,.,TRBJ2-4,TGTGCCAGCAGCCAGGCCGGGGGACTAGCCAAAAACATTCAGTACTTC,CASSQAGGLAKNIQYF
.,TRBV10-3,.,TRBJ1-1,TGTGCCATCAGGGCTACAGGGTCTGGGGCTTTCTTT,CAIRATGSGAFF
.,TRBV7-2,TRBD1,TRBJ2-7,TGTGCCAGCAGCTCGCCGGGACAGAACCTCTACGAGCAGTACTTC,CASSSPGQNLYEQYF
.,TRBV9,TRBD2,TRBJ2-2,TGTGCCAGCAGCCCCGGGACTAGCGGGGGGGCGAACACCGGGGAGCTGTTTTTT,CASSPGTSGGANTGELFF
.,TRBV5-4,.,TRBJ1-2,TGTGCCAGCAGCTTGGTAGGAGGCGGCTATGGCTACACCTTC,CASSLVGGGYGYTF
.,TRBV5-4,.,TRBJ2-6,TGTGCCAGCAGCTTGGTTGGCACTGGGGCCAACGTCCTGACTTTC,CASSLVGTGANVLTF
.,TRBV6-5,TRBD1,TRBJ2-3,TGTGCCAGCCGAACTGGGACAGACACAGATACGCAGTATTTT,CASRTGTDTDTQYF
.,TRBV3-1/TRBV3-2,TRBD1,TRBJ1-6,TGTGCCAGCAGCCAAGGAAGTACGGGACAGGGGGCTAATTCACCCCTCCACTTT,CASSQGSTGQGANSPLHF
.,TRBV6-1,TRBD2,TRBJ2-5,TGTGCCAGCAGTGAATCCGGGACTAGCTTCGAGACCCAGTACTTC,CASSESGTSFETQYF
.,TRBV9,.,TRBJ2-7,TGTGCCAGCAGCGTAGGAGAGAAGAGCTCCTACGAGCAGTACTTC,CASSVGEKSSYEQYF
.,TRBV27,.,TRBJ1-1,TGTGCCAGCAGTAAGGGGGGGTACACTGAAGCTTTCTTT,CASSKGGYTEAFF
once,TRBV2,.,TRBJ2-1,TGTGCCAGCAGTGTAACGGGAAATGAGCAGTTCTTC,CASSVTGNEQFF
.,TRBV7-8,.,TRBJ2-2,TGTGCCAGCACCTATCAGGGTTCACCCGGGGAGCTGTTTTTT,CASTYQGSPGELFF
.,TRBV5-4,TRBD2,TRBJ2-3,TGTGCCAGCAGCTCTAGCGGGGGGGCGATTAGCACAGATACGCAGTATTTT,CASSSSGGAISTDTQYF
.,TRBV28,.,TRBJ2-2,TGTGCCAGCAGCCTTAACACCGGGGAGCTGTTTTTT,CASSLNTGELFF
.,TRBV4-2,.,TRBJ1-6,TGTGCCAGCAGCCAAGACAGGGATTCACCCCTCCACTTT,CASSQDRDSPLHF
.,TRBV19,.,TRBJ1-4,TGTGCCAGCGGGGGAACTAATGAAAAACTGTTTTTT,CASGGTNEKLFF
.,TRBV5-6,.,TRBJ2-2,TGTGCCAGCAGCTTGGTAAACACCGGGGAGCTGTTTTTT,CASSLVNTGELFF
.,TRBV4-2,TRBD1,TRBJ1-1,TGTGCCAGCAGCCAACGAGACAGGGGGCCAAACACTGAAGCTTTCTTT,CASSQRDRGPNTEAFF
.,TRBV5-6,.,TRBJ2-4,TGTGCCAGCAGCTTTTCCCTAGGAAACATTCAGTACTTC,CASSFSLGNIQYF
.,TRBV29-1,.,TRBJ1-1,TGCAGCGTTACACAGGGTTATACTGAAGCTTTCTTT,CSVTQGYTEAFF
.,TRBV27,.,TRBJ2-2,TGTGCCAGCAGTCCCGAGGGCTTGGGGTCAGGCACCGGGGAGCTGTTTTTT,CASSPEGLGSGTGELFF
.,TRBV6-2/TRBV6-3,.,TRBJ2-7,TGTGCCAGCAGTTACTGGGGAGACCTCTACGAGCAGTACTTC,CASSYWGDLYEQYF
.,TRBV2,TRBD2,TRBJ2-7,TGTGCCAGCAGTCCTTCCCGCTCTAGCGGGACCTACGAGCAGTACTTC,CASSPSRSSGTYEQYF
.,TRBV12-3/TRBV12-4,TRBD1,TRBJ1-5,TGTGCCAGCAGGCAGGGGGTTCAGCCCCAGCATTTT,CASRQGVQPQHF
.,TRBV2,TRBD2,TRBJ2-2,TGTGCCGGATGGGGGGGAGGTTCGGGAGAGCTGTTTTTT,CAGWGGGSGELFF
.,TRBV12-3/TRBV12-4,.,TRBJ2-1,TGTGCCAGCAGTTTGTCAGTCCACAATGAGCAGTTCTTC,CASSLSVHNEQFF
.,TRBV10-3,TRBD2,TRBJ2-7,TGTGCCATCAGTTCTGTAGCGGGGGGGCGGGTGCGCGAGCAGTACTTC,CAISSVAGGRVREQYF
.,TRBV7-2,.,TRBJ2-2,TGTGCCAGCAGCCTACTATCATCGAACACCGGGGAGCTGTTTTTT,CASSLLSSNTGELFF
.,TRBV27,TRBD2,TRBJ2-5,TGTGCCAGCAGTTTAGCTAGCGGGAGGGTTTCCGAGACCCAGTACTTC,CASSLASGRVSETQYF
.,TRBV27,.,TRBJ1-1,TGTGCCAGCAGTTCCCCGGACAGGAACACTGAAGCTTTCTTT,CASSSPDRNTEAFF
.,TRBV6-2/TRBV6-3,TRBD2,TRBJ2-5,TGTGCCAGCAGTCCGCGAATGGGACTAGCGGTCCAAGAGACCCAGTACTTC,CASSPRMGLAVQETQYF
.,TRBV7-9,.,TRBJ2-2,TGTGCCAGCAGCCCAGGGGTGACCGGGGAGCTGTTTTTT,CASSPGVTGELFF
.,TRBV20-1,.,TRBJ1-5,TGCAGTGCTAGTCAGGGAGGTGTGATGAATCAGCCCCAGCATTTT,CSASQGGVMNQPQHF
once,TRBV27,TRBD1,TRBJ1-2,TGTGCCAGCAGGTGGGACAGGGACCCCTATGGCTACACCTTC,CASRWDRDPYGYTF
.,TRBV28,TRBD2,TRBJ2-7,TGTGCCAGCAGTCCGTACGTTGGGGGGGTGGGCCTCTACGAGCAGTACTTC,CASSPYVGGVGLYEQYF
.,TRBV7-2,.,TRBJ2-1,TGTGCCAGCAGCTGGTCACGGGTTTTTGGTGAGCAGTTCTTC,CASSWSRVFGEQFF
.,TRBV7-2,.,TRBJ2-1,TGTGCCAGCAGCTTAGACGGCGGGGGCACCTACAATGAGCAGTTCTTC,CASSLDGGGTYNEQFF